This TCR beta chain emerged from a study of T cell repertoires in cytomegalovirus infection. At the level of the study: CMV infection and matching HLA type were both indicated by public TCR beta signatures.

Comment on this clonotype: The antigen is undetermined.

The CDR3 loop spans 15 amino acids. Trimming cost V 6 bases and J 0 bases, with 12 bases left between them. Germline assignment: CDR1 SNHLY and CDR2 FYNNEI. TCRdb fed the reads into MiXCR, producing one record per CDR3 protein. The data contain approximately 500,000 distinct CDR3 sequences, 30% to 35% of them seen just once; the ten biggest clones take up about a sixth. Study observations and caveats: In two of eight donors, the top clonotype was HLA-C-restricted CMV-specific.

The rearrangement uses TRBV2 and TRBJ1-5; D gene uncertain. Source: cultured PBMCs, taken from culture after CMV antigen stimulation. This TCR came from a human donor in good health (CMV status not recorded). Some clones in this sample may be carry-over from other donors' samples. The CDR3 is CASRGRVISNQPQHF. In nucleotides, the CDR3 is TGTGCCAGCAGGGGTAGAGTTATTAGCAATCAGCCCCAGCATTTT. Variable domain in full (rest from reference TRBV2 and TRBJ1-5): EPEVTQTPSHQVTQMGQEVILRCVPISNHLYFYWYRQILGQKVEFLVSFYNNEISEKSEIFDDQFSVERPDGSNFTLKIRSTKLEDSAMYFCASRGRVISNQPQHFGDGTRLSIL.